This TCR beta chain derives from a study of blood T cell repertoires in COVID-19. This clone has a single count. Germline V gene sequence: CDR1 MNHEY, CDR2 SVGAGI. Trimming stripped 8 bases from V and 2 bases from J, with 12 bases between. This CDR3 has 13 amino acids. TCRdb's table, derived via immunoSEQ multiplex PCR, lists solely in-frame clones and lacks some. There are more than 45,000 clones in the sample; about four fifths occur only once, and around 21% lies in the top ten. The receptor was derived from a woman aged 60-70 years with acute or convalescent COVID-19. Material: peripheral blood. The rearrangement links TRBV6-5 to TRBJ2-5; D may be TRBD1 (5 bases). The CDR3 spells CASPRVGQETQYF. The CDR3 nucleotides are TGTGCCAGCCCCAGGGTGGGTCAAGAGACCCAGTACTTC.